Listed below are T cell receptor beta chains from one sample, sequenced in a study of blood T cell repertoires in COVID-19. TCRdb keeps only in-frame clones here, not all; method: immunoSEQ multiplex PCR. The sample shows roughly 160,000 clones, almost 85% of them seen only once. Input material: peripheral blood. The receptor source for this set is a man between 18 and 35 years old with active or convalescent COVID-19. The CDR3 runs from the conserved cysteine through the conserved F or W. D genes are given only for firm matches. The size entry is marked missing in some rows and otherwise reads once, few, many or a size class.

D: -; J: TRBJ2-3; V: TRBV6-5; size: -; length: 15; DNA: TGTGCCAGCAGTCCACAGGAGTTCGTCTCGTATACGCAGTATTTT; CDR3: CASSPQEFVSYTQYF
D: TRBD1; J: TRBJ1-6; V: TRBV30; size: -; length: 17; DNA: TGTGCCTGGAGTCCCGACAGGGGAGAACTTTATAATTCACCCCTCCACTTT; CDR3: CAWSPDRGELYNSPLHF
D: -; J: TRBJ2-1; V: TRBV29-1; size: -; length: 14; DNA: TGCAGCGTTGAACAGGGCTCAGAATACAATGAGCAGTTCTTC; CDR3: CSVEQGSEYNEQFF
D: -; J: TRBJ2-7; V: TRBV25-1; size: -; length: 15; DNA: TGTGCCAGCAGTAACGCGAAACGATCCTCCTACGAGCAGTACTTC; CDR3: CASSNAKRSSYEQYF
D: TRBD1; J: TRBJ1-6; V: TRBV2; size: many; length: 12; DNA: TGTGCCAGCAGTGCGAAGACAGGGGCCCTCCACTTT; CDR3: CASSAKTGALHF
D: TRBD1; J: TRBJ1-2; V: TRBV5-1; size: -; length: 15; DNA: TGCGCCAGCAGCCCTCTGGGACAGGGGGCTGGTGGCTACACCTTC; CDR3: CASSPLGQGAGGYTF
D: TRBD1; J: TRBJ2-7; V: TRBV27; size: -; length: 16; DNA: TGTGCCAGCAGCCTAAGGACAGGCACACAGGTTTACGAGCAGTACTTC; CDR3: CASSLRTGTQVYEQYF
D: TRBD2; J: TRBJ2-1; V: TRBV11-1; size: -; length: 15; DNA: TGTGCCAGCAGCTTGGGACTAGCGGGAGGGGGTGAGCAGTTCTTC; CDR3: CASSLGLAGGGEQFF
D: -; J: TRBJ1-2; V: TRBV28; size: once; length: 15; DNA: TGTGCCAGCAGTCTCCAGGGTCGGAAGAGCTATGGCTACACCTTC; CDR3: CASSLQGRKSYGYTF
D: -; J: TRBJ1-4; V: TRBV29-1; size: -; length: 15; DNA: TGCAGCGTTGGGGAGGCGGGGGCCGGCAATGAAAAACTGTTTTTT; CDR3: CSVGEAGAGNEKLFF
D: TRBD2; J: TRBJ2-3; V: TRBV4-3; size: -; length: 14; DNA: TGCGCCAGCAGCCACCTAGCGGGATTAGATACGCAGTATTTT; CDR3: CASSHLAGLDTQYF
D: -; J: TRBJ2-7; V: TRBV7-2; size: -; length: 15; DNA: TGTGCCAGCAGCCCACGCGGGCTTGTCACCTACGAGCAGTACTTC; CDR3: CASSPRGLVTYEQYF
D: TRBD2; J: TRBJ2-4; V: TRBV25-1; size: once; length: 14; DNA: TGTGCCAGCAGTTCTCCCGGGACTAGTAACATTCAGTACTTC; CDR3: CASSSPGTSNIQYF
D: -; J: TRBJ1-2; V: TRBV27; size: -; length: 11; DNA: TGTGCCAGCCGGGGAGGATATGGCTACACCTTC; CDR3: CASRGGYGYTF
D: -; J: TRBJ2-5; V: TRBV18; size: -; length: 15; DNA: TGTGCCAGCTCACCGCGGACAGCCGTCCAAGAGACCCAGTACTTC; CDR3: CASSPRTAVQETQYF
D: -; J: TRBJ2-1; V: TRBV11-3; size: -; length: 15; DNA: TGTGCCAGCAGCTCTCCTGGACAGTCCTACAATGAGCAGTTCTTC; CDR3: CASSSPGQSYNEQFF
D: -; J: TRBJ2-3; V: TRBV6-5; size: -; length: 16; DNA: TGTGCCAGCAGTTACTCGTGGAGTCTTATTACAGATACGCAGTATTTT; CDR3: CASSYSWSLITDTQYF
D: TRBD2; J: TRBJ2-7; V: TRBV2; size: once; length: 17; DNA: TGTGCCAGCAGTGATGTTTTTTCGTTAGCGGGGCACGACGAGCAGTACTTC; CDR3: CASSDVFSLAGHDEQYF
D: -; J: TRBJ2-2; V: TRBV9; size: -; length: 16; DNA: TGTGCCAGCAGCGTAGACCCAGCGCGAGGTATCGGGGAGCTGTTTTTT; CDR3: CASSVDPARGIGELFF
D: TRBD1; J: TRBJ1-2; V: TRBV10-3; size: -; length: 11; DNA: TGTGCCACGGGGACAGCCTATGGCTACACCTTC; CDR3: CATGTAYGYTF
D: -; J: TRBJ1-1; V: TRBV7-8; size: -; length: 14; DNA: TGTGCCAGCAGCACCCCCGAGGGGAGGAATGAAGCTTTCTTT; CDR3: CASSTPEGRNEAFF
D: -; J: TRBJ1-1; V: TRBV10-1; size: -; length: 15; DNA: TGCGCCAGCAGTGAGGAGGACAGCGGGAACACTGAAGCTTTCTTT; CDR3: CASSEEDSGNTEAFF
D: TRBD1; J: TRBJ2-7; V: TRBV19; size: -; length: 15; DNA: TGTGCCAGTAGTATATATCGGACAGGGTCCTACGAGCAGTACTTC; CDR3: CASSIYRTGSYEQYF
D: -; J: TRBJ2-7; V: TRBV5-1; size: -; length: 15; DNA: TGCGCCAGCAGCCCACAGGAGTCATCTCACTACGAGCAGTACTTC; CDR3: CASSPQESSHYEQYF
D: TRBD1; J: TRBJ2-7; V: TRBV27; size: -; length: 15; DNA: TGTGCCAGCAGTTATGGGGGACAGGGATGGAACGAGCAGTACTTC; CDR3: CASSYGGQGWNEQYF
D: TRBD1; J: TRBJ1-5; V: TRBV19; size: -; length: 15; DNA: TGTGCCAGTAGTATATCCGACAGGGAAGGTCAGCCCCAGCATTTT; CDR3: CASSISDREGQPQHF
D: TRBD1; J: TRBJ2-7; V: TRBV5-6; size: few; length: 15; DNA: TGTGCCAGCAGCTCATACGGGACAGGGATCTACGAGCAGTACTTC; CDR3: CASSSYGTGIYEQYF
D: TRBD1; J: TRBJ2-3; V: TRBV11-2; size: -; length: 16; DNA: TGTGCCAGCAGCTTCCCGGGACAGATTAACACAGATACGCAGTATTTT; CDR3: CASSFPGQINTDTQYF
D: TRBD2; J: TRBJ2-2; V: TRBV19; size: -; length: 15; DNA: TGTGCCTCCGTCGGGCTAGCGGGGGGGGCCGGGGAGCTGTTTTTT; CDR3: CASVGLAGGAGELFF
D: -; J: TRBJ2-3; V: TRBV18; size: -; length: 13; DNA: TGTGCCAGCTCACCACCTAGTTCCGATACGCAGTATTTT; CDR3: CASSPPSSDTQYF
D: -; J: TRBJ1-2; V: TRBV5-1; size: -; length: 15; DNA: TGCGCCAGCAGCTTGGATGGACAAGCTAGGGGTGGCTACACCTTC; CDR3: CASSLDGQARGGYTF
D: -; J: TRBJ2-7; V: TRBV11-1; size: once; length: 14; DNA: TGTGCCAGCAGCTTTGGTAGCGGTTCCTACGAGCAGTACTTC; CDR3: CASSFGSGSYEQYF
D: TRBD2; J: TRBJ2-5; V: TRBV28; size: -; length: 15; DNA: TGTGCCAGCGGATCTAGCGGGAGGGCCGGGGAGACCCAGTACTTC; CDR3: CASGSSGRAGETQYF
D: -; J: TRBJ1-5; V: TRBV28; size: once; length: 15; DNA: TGTGCCAGCAGAGGGTCGGGACACCGAAATCAGCCCCAGCATTTT; CDR3: CASRGSGHRNQPQHF
D: TRBD1; J: TRBJ2-1; V: TRBV5-1; size: -; length: 15; DNA: TGCGCCAGCAGCTTCGGGGACAGCCCTTACAATGAGCAGTTCTTC; CDR3: CASSFGDSPYNEQFF
D: TRBD1; J: TRBJ2-7; V: TRBV2; size: -; length: 14; DNA: TGTGCCAGCATGGGGGACAGGAACTCCTACGAGCAGTACTTC; CDR3: CASMGDRNSYEQYF
D: TRBD1; J: TRBJ1-2; V: TRBV3-1/TRBV3-2; size: -; length: 15; DNA: TGTGCCAGCAGCCAAAGGACAGGGTTTCACTATGGCTACACCTTC; CDR3: CASSQRTGFHYGYTF
D: -; J: TRBJ1-1; V: TRBV5-1; size: -; length: 11; DNA: TGCGCCTCCAGATGGGGCGCTGAAGCTTTCTTT; CDR3: CASRWGAEAFF
D: TRBD2; J: TRBJ2-1; V: TRBV6-5; size: -; length: 15; DNA: TGTGCCAGCAGCCACGGGGGGGGTCGAAGCAATGAGCAGTTCTTC; CDR3: CASSHGGGRSNEQFF
D: TRBD1; J: TRBJ1-4; V: TRBV29-1; size: -; length: 13; DNA: TGCAGCGGATACGACAGGGTCGGGGAAAAACTGTTTTTT; CDR3: CSGYDRVGEKLFF
D: -; J: TRBJ1-3; V: TRBV19; size: -; length: 14; DNA: TGTGCCAGTATGGTAGGCAGGGGCGGCGACACCATATATTTT; CDR3: CASMVGRGGDTIYF
D: -; J: TRBJ2-6; V: TRBV15; size: -; length: 18; DNA: TGTGCCACCAGCAGTCTAAAGACAGCGCTCTCTGGGGCCAACGTCCTGACTTTC; CDR3: CATSSLKTALSGANVLTF
D: -; J: TRBJ2-1; V: TRBV2; size: once; length: 12; DNA: TGTGCCAGCAGGTCCCTGTACAATGAGCAGTTCTTC; CDR3: CASRSLYNEQFF
D: TRBD1; J: TRBJ1-4; V: TRBV5-5; size: -; length: 17; DNA: TGTGCCAGCAGCCCCGGGACAGGGGGGATTTCTAATGAAAAACTGTTTTTT; CDR3: CASSPGTGGISNEKLFF
D: TRBD1; J: TRBJ2-7; V: TRBV28; size: -; length: 13; DNA: TGTGCCAGCACCTTCCGGACAGGGAGCGAGCAGTACTTC; CDR3: CASTFRTGSEQYF
D: -; J: TRBJ1-5; V: TRBV7-2; size: -; length: 13; DNA: TGTGCCAGCAGCTTAAGGGGGAATCAGCCCCAGCATTTT; CDR3: CASSLRGNQPQHF
D: TRBD1; J: TRBJ1-5; V: TRBV19; size: -; length: 13; DNA: TGTGCCAGTAGTATTCAGGGACAGCAGCCCCAGCATTTT; CDR3: CASSIQGQQPQHF
D: -; J: TRBJ2-7; V: TRBV19; size: -; length: 13; DNA: TGTGCCAGTAGTATTGGGGACTCATACGAGCAGTACTTC; CDR3: CASSIGDSYEQYF
D: -; J: TRBJ2-1; V: TRBV4-3; size: -; length: 14; DNA: TGCGCCAGCAGCCAAGGTTTCAGTTACAATGAGCAGTTCTTC; CDR3: CASSQGFSYNEQFF
D: -; J: TRBJ2-5; V: TRBV15; size: -; length: 13; DNA: TGTGCCACCAGAGACAGTAAGGTCGAGACCCAGTACTTC; CDR3: CATRDSKVETQYF
D: TRBD1; J: TRBJ2-5; V: TRBV4-2; size: -; length: 15; DNA: TGTGCCAGCAGCCAAGACACAGGGGGCCGGAAGACCCAGTACTTC; CDR3: CASSQDTGGRKTQYF
D: TRBD2; J: TRBJ2-3; V: TRBV19; size: -; length: 15; DNA: TGTGCCAGTAGATCACTAGCGGGGGGGCATGATACGCAGTATTTT; CDR3: CASRSLAGGHDTQYF
D: TRBD2; J: TRBJ2-3; V: TRBV12-5; size: -; length: 14; DNA: TGTGCTAGTGGGCGGGGGAGGCCACATCATACGCAGTATTTT; CDR3: CASGRGRPHHTQYF
D: -; J: TRBJ1-3; V: TRBV25-1; size: -; length: 13; DNA: TGTGCCAGCAGTTCACAGGGTCTAAACACCATATATTTT; CDR3: CASSSQGLNTIYF
D: TRBD2; J: TRBJ2-4; V: TRBV3-1/TRBV3-2; size: -; length: 20; DNA: TGTGCCAGCAGCCCCCCCGGGCTAGCGGGAGGGGCCCTAGCCAAAAACATTCAGTACTTC; CDR3: CASSPPGLAGGALAKNIQYF
D: -; J: TRBJ2-5; V: TRBV12-3/TRBV12-4; size: -; length: 12; DNA: TGTGCCAGCAGTTTCAGGGAAGAGACCCAGTACTTC; CDR3: CASSFREETQYF